The 18 T cell receptor beta chains in this list originate from one sample, sequenced in a study of blood T cell repertoires in COVID-19. The data were produced by immunoSEQ multiplex PCR, yet TCRdb's version contains in-frame clones alone and is incomplete. The sample has 150,000 to 180,000 clones, approximately 90% seen once; the top ten hold about 15%. Material: peripheral blood. These TCRs come from a woman between 40 and 55 years old with acute or convalescent COVID-19.

V usage is TRBV9 and J usage is TRBJ2-1; TRBD2 matches at 12 bases. The germline V gene has CDR1 SGDLS and CDR2 YYNGEE. This CDR3 comprises 17 residues. The J segment lost 9 bases and the V segment lost 3 bases, leaving 13 bases of the junction unmatched. Here the CDR3 reads CASSGQSSGGADGEQFF. The CDR3 nucleotides read TGTGCCAGCAGCGGTCAGTCTAGCGGGGGGGCCGACGGTGAGCAGTTCTTC.

The chain employs TRBV5-6 and TRBJ2-2, with 12 bases matching TRBD2. The CDR3 is made up of 19 amino acids. The trim removed 0 bases at V and 0 bases at J, leaving 6 bases unmatched. The V gene's germline CDR1 is SGHDT and CDR2 YYEEEE. The CDR3 loop reads CASSLAFRLAGANTGELFF. The DNA of the CDR3 is TGTGCCAGCAGCTTGGCCTTCCGACTAGCGGGGGCGAACACCGGGGAGCTGTTTTTT.

This clone was detected once. The chain joins TRBV18 to TRBJ2-7; 7 bases match TRBD1. V dropped 4 bases and J dropped 3; count of bases not matched to a gene: 9. CDR1 is KGHSH, CDR2 LQKENI, per germline. The CDR3 totals 15 residues. CDR3 in amino acids: CASSRRSAGGYEQYF. The CDR3 nucleotides are TGTGCCAGCTCACGACGGTCGGCAGGGGGCTACGAGCAGTACTTC.

The chain has TRBV11-2 and TRBJ2-7, with D unclear. CDR1 SGHAT and CDR2 FQNNGV come from the germline V gene. The germline V and J ends were trimmed by 2 bases and 5 bases, with 7 bases remaining between them. The CDR3 is made up of 12 amino acids. CDR3 in amino acids: CASSLTGDEQYF. The CDR3 DNA reads TGTGCCAGCAGCTTAACTGGTGACGAGCAGTACTTC.

This rearrangement joins TRBV19 to TRBJ2-7, with TRBD2 identical over 8 bases. Trimming at V came to 3 bases and at J to 2 bases, leaving 6 bases not matched to a gene. CDR3 size: 15 residues. Germline CDR1 LNHDA, CDR2 SQIVND (reference sequence). The CDR3 DNA follows: TGTGCCAGTAGTATTACTAGCGGAGGACCCTACGAGCAGTACTTC. Its translation is CASSITSGGPYEQYF.

This chain links TRBV15 with TRBJ1-5; D uncertain. Trimming left V 0 bases short and J 4 bases short, with 4 bases between. CDR1 and CDR2 (germline): LNHNV, YYDKDF (reference sequence). CDR3 length: 13 residues. CDR3 residues: CATSRDVNQPQHF. The CDR3 DNA reads as TGTGCCACCAGCAGAGACGTAAATCAGCCCCAGCATTTT.

The chain employs TRBV3-1 (or the pseudogene TRBV3-2) and TRBJ1-1; 7 nucleotides match TRBD1. V was clipped by 7 bases and J by 9 bases; unmatched bases: 14. The CDR3 contains 14 residues. Germline-derived CDR1 and CDR2 are LGHDT and YNNKEL (reference sequence). The CDR3 loop is CASTDNNEGQQAFF. CDR3 nucleotides: TGTGCCAGCACCGATAATAATGAGGGACAGCAAGCTTTCTTT.

The V and J genes are TRBV7-6 and TRBJ1-3; 12 nucleotides align to TRBD1. J gave up 4 bases and V 4 bases, and 5 bases lay outside the gene matches. Germline CDR1 and CDR2: SGHVS and FNYEAQ. The CDR3 spans 16 residues. This chain's CDR3 is CASSSGQGAGGNTIYF. CDR3 nucleotides: TGTGCCAGCAGCTCGGGACAGGGGGCGGGAGGAAACACCATATATTTT.

About this clone: Other DNA sequences of this sample code for an identical CDR3. The rearrangement joins TRBV27 to TRBJ1-1; D perhaps matches TRBD1 (6 bases). CDR3 size: 13 residues. V lost 4 bases, J lost 3 bases, and 9 bases lay in between. Germline CDR1 MNHEY, CDR2 SMNVEV (reference sequence). The CDR3 loop is CASSYTGYTEAFF. The CDR3 nucleotides read TGTGCCAGCAGTTATACAGGGTACACTGAAGCTTTCTTT.

The rearrangement joins TRBV28 to TRBJ1-5; the D gene is possibly TRBD1 (6 bases). The ends were cut back, 6 bases at V and 16 bases at J, with 25 bases in the middle. In germline, CDR1 is MDHEN, CDR2 SYDVKM. CDR3 length: 14 residues. This CDR3 reads CASSHGQSPSEDHF. The DNA of the CDR3 is TGTGCCAGCAGCCATGGACAGAGCCCCTCCGAGGATCATTTT. The complete variable domain, with remaining parts taken from reference TRBV28 and TRBJ1-5, reads DVKVTQSSRYLVKRTGEKVFLECVQDMDHENMFWYRQDPGLGLRLIYFSYDVKMKEKGDIPEGYSVSREKKERFSLILESASTNQTSMYLCASSHGQSPSEDHFGDGTRLSIL.

This clone was picked up one time. V usage is TRBV25-1 and J usage is TRBJ1-5, with 9 bases aligning to TRBD1. The germline V gene has CDR1 MGHDK and CDR2 SYGVNS. The J segment lost 1 base and the V segment lost 4 bases, leaving 2 bases of the junction unmatched. The CDR3 covers 15 residues. CDR3 sequence: CASSGGTGSNQPQHF. DNA of the CDR3: TGTGCCAGCAGTGGGGGGACAGGGAGCAATCAGCCCCAGCATTTT.

This clone was counted only a few times. The rearrangement links TRBV11-3 to TRBJ1-2, with 8 bases that match TRBD1. There are 18 residues in the CDR3. V was clipped by 4 bases and J by 0 bases; unmatched bases: 13. Looked up from germline, CDR1 is SGHNT and CDR2 is YENEEA. The DNA for the CDR3 is TGTGCCAGCAGCTCGATTGGACAGGGAAAGGAGCCTAACTATGGCTACACCTTC. It is translated as CASSSIGQGKEPNYGYTF.

The chain employs TRBV24-1 and TRBJ2-7; perhaps TRBD1 as D (5 bases). This CDR3 is built from 13 residues. The V gene lost 7 bases and the J gene lost 4 bases, with 13 bases spanning the gap. Germline V CDR1 and CDR2: KGHDR, SFDVKD. CDR3 sequence: CATSARVGYEQYF. The CDR3 DNA reads as TGTGCCACCAGCGCCAGGGTAGGGTACGAGCAGTACTTC.

The chain employs TRBV5-6 and TRBJ1-2; the D gene is possibly TRBD1 (6 bases). Germline V gene sequence: CDR1 SGHDT, CDR2 YYEEEE. The length of the CDR3 is 14 residues. V gave up 3 bases and J gave up 2 bases, with 11 bases separating them. CDR3 loop: CASSWGTGNYGYTF. The CDR3 DNA reads as TGTGCCAGCAGCTGGGGAACAGGGAACTATGGCTACACCTTC.

This rearrangement joins TRBV28 to TRBJ1-4; the D gene is possibly TRBD1 (5 bases). Germline assignment: CDR1 MDHEN and CDR2 SYDVKM. The length of the CDR3 is 18 residues. V was cut by 1 base and J by 4 bases, with 19 bases left in between. This CDR3 is CASSLLSPSGTINEKLFF. CDR3 nucleotide sequence: TGTGCCAGCAGTTTATTAAGTCCCTCGGGGACTATTAATGAAAAACTGTTTTTT.

V usage is TRBV11-3 and J usage is TRBJ2-7; 15 bases match TRBD2. This CDR3 contains 16 residues. Trimming removed 5 bases from V and 2 bases from J; junction bases left unmatched: 4. Germline lookup yields CDR1 SGHNT and CDR2 YENEEA. The CDR3 sequence is CASSPGLAGGPYEQYF. The CDR3 region has the DNA TGTGCCAGCAGCCCAGGACTAGCGGGAGGGCCCTACGAGCAGTACTTC.

J is TRBJ2-1 and V is TRBV12-3 or TRBV12-4, with TRBD1 as a possible D gene (6 bases). There are 13 residues in the CDR3. Trimming removed 1 base at V and 12 bases at J, with 13 bases between. CDR3 protein: CASSLVARGWQFF. For the CDR3, the DNA is TGTGCCAGCAGTTTAGTCGCCAGGGGTTGGCAGTTCTTC.

The chain employs TRBV29-1 and TRBJ2-2; 8 bases match TRBD1. From germline, CDR1 is SQVTM and CDR2 ANQGSEA. V shed 8 bases, J shed 4 bases, and the junction held 6 bases outside the gene matches. The CDR3 totals 13 residues. The CDR3 protein is CSFRGQTTGELFF. The CDR3 nucleotides are TGCAGCTTCAGGGGGCAGACCACCGGGGAGCTGTTTTTT.